The 21 T cell receptor beta chains in this list originate from one sample, sequenced in a study of T cells after yellow fever vaccination. Each CDR3 protein gets one entry after TCRdb re-called the 5' RACE reads with MiXCR. The sample has approximately 610,000 distinct CDR3 sequences, around a sixth seen once. The source was PBMCs, collected about 5 days after the first yellow fever vaccination. The receptors stem from a man aged 18 to 35 who received the YFV17D yellow fever vaccine.

This clonotype showed up just a few times. The chain links TRBV11-2 to TRBJ2-1; D gene ambiguous. The V end was cut by 7 bases, the J end by 10 bases, with 14 bases between. The CDR3 length is 12 residues. Looked up from germline, CDR1 is SGHAT and CDR2 is FQNNGV. CDR3 sequence (DNA): TGTGCCAGCACCTTGGTGACCGAGGAGCAGTTCTTC. Translating it yields CASTLVTEEQFF.

This clonotype was seen a few times. V and J are TRBV29-1 and TRBJ2-5, with TRBD2 matching 9 bases. With 0 bases clipped from V and 6 bases from J, the junction kept 11 bases outside the gene matches. The CDR3 sequence is 16 residues long. The germline gives CDR1 SQVTM, CDR2 ANQGSEA. CDR3: CSVEDGAAGGRKTQYF. The CDR3 DNA follows: TGCAGCGTTGAAGATGGGGCAGCGGGGGGTCGGAAGACCCAGTACTTC.

In this sample, this clonotype turned up a few times. The chain carries TRBV27 and TRBJ1-6, with a weak D call TRBD1 (6 bases). This CDR3 is built from 15 residues. With 6 bases removed from V and 5 bases from J, the gap between germline ends came to 14 bases. Germline values: CDR1 MNHEY, CDR2 SMNVEV (reference sequence). The CDR3 nucleotides read TGTGCCAGCAGATCTAGGGGGGTCCATAATTCACCCCTCCACTTT. It yields the protein CASRSRGVHNSPLHF.

The genes are TRBV7-9 and TRBJ2-2; a weak D match, TRBD2 (6 bases). Looked up from germline, CDR1 is SEHNR and CDR2 is FQNEAQ (reference sequence). V was cut by 9 bases and J by 1 base, with 6 bases left in between. The CDR3 has 12 residues. The CDR3 sequence: CARGLNTGELFF. In DNA form, the CDR3 reads TGTGCCAGGGGACTGAACACCGGGGAGCTGTTTTTT.

Only a few counts were recorded for this clonotype. The chain has TRBV7-3 and TRBJ1-2; maybe TRBD1 (5 bases). Trimming took 5 bases from V and 8 from J, leaving 15 bases between them. The germline V gene has CDR1 SGHTA and CDR2 FQGTGA. The length of the CDR3 is 13 residues. Here the CDR3 reads CASSTPEGDGYTF. The CDR3 nucleotides read TGTGCCAGCAGCACCCCGGAAGGGGACGGCTACACCTTC.

This clonotype was picked up many times. The V gene is TRBV6-5, the J gene TRBJ2-6; no clear D. CDR3 length: 14 residues. V was shortened by 0 bases and J by 4 bases, with 4 bases between the two germline ends. Per the germline V gene, CDR1 is MNHEY and CDR2 is SVGAGI. DNA for the CDR3: TGTGCCAGCAGTTACTCCCAGGGGGCCAACGTCCTGACTTTC. This codes for CASSYSQGANVLTF.

This clonotype was recorded many times. V usage is TRBV7-6 and J usage is TRBJ2-7; D gene ambiguous. The CDR3 runs to 14 residues. Trimming removed 5 bases from V and 7 bases from J, with 18 bases in between. The germline V gene encodes CDR1 SGHVS and CDR2 FNYEAQ. CDR3 sequence: CASSQKSVSWEQYF. The CDR3, as DNA: TGTGCCAGCAGCCAAAAATCAGTCTCGTGGGAGCAGTACTTC.

This chain joins TRBV29-1 and TRBJ2-7, with TRBD1 matching 7 bases. J was trimmed by 4 bases and V by 3 bases; bases with no gene match: 6. The CDR3 sequence is 13 residues long. In germline, CDR1 is SQVTM, CDR2 ANQGSEA. The CDR3 protein is CSVDLGGPYEQYF. The CDR3 region has the DNA TGCAGCGTTGACTTAGGGGGCCCATACGAGCAGTACTTC.

This rearrangement joins TRBV13 to TRBJ2-5; D uncertain. Germline V CDR1 and CDR2: PRHDT, FYEKMQ (reference sequence). This CDR3 has 15 amino acids. V was trimmed by 1 base and J by 2 bases, leaving 11 bases between them. The CDR3 loop is CASSLENTAQETQYF. In nucleotides, the CDR3 is TGTGCCAGCAGCTTAGAAAATACAGCGCAAGAGACCCAGTACTTC. Drawing the rest from reference TRBV13 and TRBJ2-5, the complete variable domain is AAGVIQSPRHLIKEKRETATLKCYPIPRHDTVYWYQQGPGQDPQFLISFYEKMQSDKGSIPDRFSAQQFSDYHSELNMSSLELGDSALYFCASSLENTAQETQYFGPGTRLLVL.

The sample holds many counts of this clonotype. The chain carries TRBV12-3 or TRBV12-4 and TRBJ1-5, with TRBD1 as a possible D gene (6 bases). The CDR3 runs to 15 residues. Trimming pared 6 bases from V and 1 base from J, leaving 13 bases between. The CDR3 here is CASRSGVSSNQPQHF. In nucleotides, the CDR3 is TGTGCCAGCAGGTCAGGGGTTTCGAGCAATCAGCCCCAGCATTTT.

V is TRBV7-2 and J is TRBJ2-1, with D possibly TRBD2 on 6 matching bases. The CDR3 sequence is 16 residues long. Germline-derived CDR1 and CDR2 are SGHTA and FQGNSA. The germline V and J ends were trimmed by 1 base and 2 bases, with 12 bases remaining between them. The CDR3 DNA reads as TGTGCCAGCAGCTTAGGGGGGACGGGGGCCTACAATGAGCAGTTCTTC. Translating gives CASSLGGTGAYNEQFF.

V and J are TRBV5-5 and TRBJ1-1; D is possibly TRBD1 (6 bases). Germline V gene lookup returns CDR1 SGHKS and CDR2 YYEKEE (reference sequence). CDR3 length equals 11 residues. V dropped 6 bases and J dropped 10 bases, with 13 bases sitting between them. The CDR3 loop is CASNGGAGAFF. In DNA form, the CDR3 reads TGTGCCAGCAACGGGGGCGCGGGAGCTTTCTTT.

This clonotype came up a few times. The J gene is TRBJ2-5, the V gene TRBV27; 13 bases agree with TRBD2. This CDR3 has 13 amino acids. Germline V gives CDR1 MNHEY, CDR2 SMNVEV (reference sequence). The ends lost 10 bases at V and 4 bases at J; junction bases unmatched: 3. In DNA form, the CDR3 reads TGTGCCACCTGGACTAGCGGGGGAGAGACCCAGTACTTC. This sequence encodes CATWTSGGETQYF.

The V gene is TRBV20-1, the J gene TRBJ2-7; D remains unclear. Germline CDR1 DFQATT, CDR2 SNEGSKA (reference sequence). This CDR3 region has 13 residues. Deletions cut 6 bases from V and 2 bases from J, with 14 bases between. The CDR3 protein is CSAPNKDPYEQYF. The DNA of the CDR3 is TGCAGTGCCCCCAACAAGGACCCCTACGAGCAGTACTTC.

The chain employs TRBV19 and TRBJ2-5; 7 bases map to TRBD2. J gave up 4 bases and V 8 bases, and 7 bases lay outside the gene matches. CDR3 length equals 13 residues. CDR1 is LNHDA and CDR2 is SQIVND in the germline V gene (reference sequence). DNA for the CDR3: TGTGCCAGTGGGTTGGGGAGGGGAGAGACCCAGTACTTC. Translation: CASGLGRGETQYF.

V is TRBV15 and J is TRBJ2-7; no reliable D call. The germline V gene has CDR1 LNHNV and CDR2 YYDKDF (reference sequence). The V end lost 0 bases, the J end lost 5 bases, and 14 bases lay between the germline ends. The length of the CDR3 is 15 residues. In nucleotides, the CDR3 is TGTGCCACCAGCAGAGATCTCCGCAGGCTTGACGAGCAGTACTTC. Amino acids: CATSRDLRRLDEQYF. The full variable domain, in which reference TRBV15 and TRBJ2-7 provide the parts outside the CDR3, is DAMVIQNPRYQVTQFGKPVTLSCSQTLNHNVMYWYQQKSSQAPKLLFHYYDKDFNNEADTPDNFQSRRPNTSFCFLDIRSPGLGDTAMYLCATSRDLRRLDEQYFGPGTRLTVT.

This clonotype was counted ten times or more. The chain combines TRBV5-1 with TRBJ2-7, with 8 bases aligning to TRBD1. This CDR3 is 15 amino acids long. In germline, CDR1 is SGHRS, CDR2 YFSETQ. The V segment lost 4 bases and the J segment 1 base; nucleotides outside the gene matches: 7. The chain's CDR3 is CASSGTGLRSYEQYF. CDR3 bases: TGCGCCAGCAGCGGGACAGGATTACGGTCCTACGAGCAGTACTTC.

The table lists this clonotype with many counts. The rearrangement joins TRBV29-1 to TRBJ2-5, with 8 positions matching TRBD1. CDR1 and CDR2 (germline): SQVTM, ANQGSEA. This CDR3 is 14 amino acids long. After removal of 5 bases from V and 4 bases from J, the junction contained 9 bases not matched to a gene. The CDR3, as DNA: TGCAGCGTTATTGACAGGGGAGGCTCAGAGACCCAGTACTTC. Encoded protein: CSVIDRGGSETQYF.

V usage is TRBV7-9 and J usage is TRBJ2-7, with D hard to call. Germline V gene lookup returns CDR1 SEHNR and CDR2 FQNEAQ (reference sequence). Trimming took off 4 bases at V and 3 bases at J, with 13 bases between the two ends. The length of the CDR3 is 14 residues. This chain's CDR3 is CASSWPGEIYEQYF. CDR3 sequence (DNA): TGTGCCAGCAGCTGGCCCGGCGAGATCTACGAGCAGTACTTC.

The gene calls are TRBV24-1 and TRBJ2-3; 9 bases align to TRBD2. Germline V gene data show CDR1 as KGHDR and CDR2 as SFDVKD. This CDR3 contains 14 residues. The V gene end was trimmed by 8 bases and the J gene end by 8 bases; junction bases not matched to a gene: 10. The chain's CDR3 is CATNGGGALPTQYF. The CDR3 DNA follows: TGTGCCACCAATGGCGGGGGGGCCCTCCCTACGCAGTATTTT.

The CDR3 reads CASSLHTGTEMGEQYF. Here the CDR3 DNA reads TGCGCCAGCAGCCTCCACACCGGGACAGAGATGGGGGAGCAGTACTTC. The J gene is TRBJ2-7, the V gene TRBV4-3, with 7 bases identical to TRBD1. CDR1 is LGHNA and CDR2 is YSLEER in the germline V gene. Trimming removed 4 bases from V and 7 bases from J; junction bases left unmatched: 16. This CDR3 contains 16 residues.